Given below is one T cell receptor (beta chain) in context. Its antigen is as yet unknown. The data derive from a study of PD-1 blockade in classical Hodgkin lymphoma. The germline CDR1 and CDR2 sequences are ENHRY and SYGVKD. This CDR3 comprises 14 residues. Trimming left V 6 bases short and J 5 bases short, with 13 bases between. Libraries were prepared by immunoSEQ multiplex PCR; TCRdb keeps only in-frame clonotypes and omits some of them. The sample contains about 25,000 clones, 91% of which appear only once. Sample time point: newly diagnosed, previously untreated cHL patient sample. Magnetic negative selection purified CD4+ T cells from thawed PBMCs. The study compared against PBMCs from newly diagnosed, untreated classical Hodgkin lymphoma. Findings and caveats of the study: What caused the repertoire differences, perhaps disease activity or prior therapy, remains undefined. Reports indicated that newly diagnosed patients had lower baseline TCR diversity than healthy donors did.

Input material: CD4+ T cells from blood. The source of this sequence is a human donor with classical Hodgkin lymphoma. This sequence joins TRBV10-3 and TRBJ1-4; a possible D gene is TRBD1 (5 bases). The CDR3 loop is CAISSGRVNEKLFF. The DNA of the CDR3 is TGTGCCATCAGCTCGGGCAGGGTAAATGAAAAACTGTTTTTT.